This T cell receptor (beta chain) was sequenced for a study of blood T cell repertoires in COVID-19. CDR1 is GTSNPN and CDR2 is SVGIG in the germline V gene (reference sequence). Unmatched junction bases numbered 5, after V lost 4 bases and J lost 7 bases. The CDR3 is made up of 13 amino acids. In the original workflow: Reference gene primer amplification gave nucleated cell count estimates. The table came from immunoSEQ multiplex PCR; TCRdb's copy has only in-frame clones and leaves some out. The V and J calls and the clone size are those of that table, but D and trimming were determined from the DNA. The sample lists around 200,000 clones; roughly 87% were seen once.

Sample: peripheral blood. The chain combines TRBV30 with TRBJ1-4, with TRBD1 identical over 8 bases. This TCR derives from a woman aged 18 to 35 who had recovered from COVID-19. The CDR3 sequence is CAWKTGDGEKLFF. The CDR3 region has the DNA TGTGCCTGGAAGACAGGGGATGGTGAAAAACTGTTTTTT.